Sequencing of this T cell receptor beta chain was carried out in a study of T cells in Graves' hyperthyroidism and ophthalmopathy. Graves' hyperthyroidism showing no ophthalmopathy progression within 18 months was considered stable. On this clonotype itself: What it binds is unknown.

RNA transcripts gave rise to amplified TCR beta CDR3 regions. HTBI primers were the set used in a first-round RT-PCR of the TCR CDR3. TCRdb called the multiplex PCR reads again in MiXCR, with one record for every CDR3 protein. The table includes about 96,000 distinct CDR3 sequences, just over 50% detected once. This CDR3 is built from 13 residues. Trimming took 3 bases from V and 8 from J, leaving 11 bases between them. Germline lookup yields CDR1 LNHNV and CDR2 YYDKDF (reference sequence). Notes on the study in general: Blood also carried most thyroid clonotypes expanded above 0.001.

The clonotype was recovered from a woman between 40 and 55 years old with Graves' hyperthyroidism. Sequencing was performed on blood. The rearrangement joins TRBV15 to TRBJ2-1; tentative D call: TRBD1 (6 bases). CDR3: CATSSSDSHEQFF. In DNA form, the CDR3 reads TGTGCCACCAGCAGCTCGGACAGCCATGAGCAGTTCTTC. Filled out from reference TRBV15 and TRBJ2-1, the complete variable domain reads DAMVIQNPRYQVTQFGKPVTLSCSQTLNHNVMYWYQQKSSQAPKLLFHYYDKDFNNEADTPDNFQSRRPNTSFCFLDIRSPGLGDTAMYLCATSSSDSHEQFFGPGTRLTVL.